Below, 18 T cell receptor beta chains from the same sample are listed, as sequenced in a study of CXCR3-negative and CXCR3-positive naive CD8 T cells. Preparation of TRB cDNA libraries relied on 5' RACE carrying UMI labels. Reanalyzing the 5' RACE reads, TCRdb keeps one entry per CDR3 protein, without DNA. This sample's table reports 45,000 to 75,000 distinct CDR3 sequences. The source material was naive CXCR3- CD8+ T cells from blood. Subset indicated: CD45RO-CCR7+CD27+CD95- naive CD8+ T cells lacking CXCR3 (TNR3-). The origin of the receptors is a human donor in good health. Some clones in this sample may be carry-over from other donors' samples.

This chain connects TRBV11-2 to TRBJ2-4; the TRBD1 assignment by TCRdb is unverifiable without DNA. This CDR3 region has 18 residues. CDR1 SGHAT and CDR2 FQNNGV come from the germline V gene. The CDR3 loop is CASSLDPPGGNPKPIQYF.

The rearrangement joins TRBV5-6 to TRBJ2-7; TCRdb's D call, TRBD1, is unchecked because there is no DNA. The germline V gene has CDR1 SGHDT and CDR2 YYEEEE. This CDR3 has 13 residues. The CDR3 reads CASSFRQGYEQYF.

The gene calls are TRBV7-2 and TRBJ1-2. The germline V gene encodes CDR1 SGHTA and CDR2 FQGNSA. The CDR3 runs 13 residues. The CDR3 region is CASSLYDGYGYTF.

V usage is TRBV20-1 and J usage is TRBJ1-5. CDR1 is DFQATT and CDR2 is SNEGSKA in the germline V gene (reference sequence). This CDR3 comprises 15 residues. CDR3: CSARDDQSSNQPQHF.

The rearrangement joins TRBV20-1 to TRBJ2-1; TCRdb returns TRBD2, unconfirmable since there is no DNA. This CDR3 has 15 residues. Germline CDR1 is DFQATT and CDR2 is SNEGSKA (reference sequence). The CDR3 spells CSAIDGGALYNEQFF.

The chain joins TRBV20-1 to TRBJ2-7. The CDR3 loop spans 12 amino acids. The germline V gene has CDR1 DFQATT and CDR2 SNEGSKA (reference sequence). This CDR3 reads CSASYGDYEQYF.

The chain has TRBV6-2 or TRBV6-3 and TRBJ2-3. CDR1 and CDR2 from the germline V gene are MNHEY and SVGEGT. This CDR3 is built from 14 residues. This chain's CDR3 is CASTESAYTDTQYF.

The CDR3 here is CSGDPGTDTQYF. The chain links TRBV29-1 to TRBJ2-3; there is no DNA to check the TCRdb D call of TRBD1. In germline, CDR1 is SQVTM, CDR2 ANQGSEA. This CDR3 is 12 amino acids long.

The J gene is TRBJ2-5, the V gene TRBV27; TCRdb reports TRBD2, a call that lacks DNA to check it against. Germline values: CDR1 MNHEY, CDR2 SMNVEV (reference sequence). The CDR3 covers 14 residues. CDR3: CASSRGFQLETQYF.

The chain uses TRBV4-1 and TRBJ2-7. The germline V gene encodes CDR1 MGHRA and CDR2 YSYEKL. There are 13 residues in the CDR3. CDR3 protein: CASSQRSSYEQYF.

The gene calls are TRBV27 and TRBJ1-1; absent DNA, TCRdb's TRBD1 call cannot be checked. CDR1 MNHEY and CDR2 SMNVEV come from the germline V gene (reference sequence). This CDR3 has 16 residues. This CDR3 is CASSLRPGGGNTEAFF.

The chain carries TRBV19 and TRBJ2-2; TCRdb's assignment of TRBD2 cannot be checked, as there is no DNA. Germline CDR1 and CDR2: LNHDA and SQIVND (reference sequence). The CDR3 spans 17 residues. The chain's CDR3 is CASSMSLAGGHTGELFF. Together with reference TRBV19 and TRBJ2-2, the CDR3 gives the full variable domain: DGGITQSPKYLFRKEGQNVTLSCEQNLNHDAMYWYRQDPGQGLRLIYYSQIVNDFQKGDIAEGYSVSREKKESFPLTVTSAQKNPTAFYLCASSMSLAGGHTGELFFGEGSRLTVL.

The V call is TRBV14, the J call TRBJ1-1; the TRBD1 assignment by TCRdb is unverifiable without DNA. The CDR3 length is 14 residues. Germline assignment: CDR1 SGHDN and CDR2 FVKESK. The CDR3 protein is CASSPRGLGTEAFF. The full variable domain, rest sourced from reference TRBV14 and TRBJ1-1, is EAGVTQFPSHSVIEKGQTVTLRCDPISGHDNLYWYRRVMGKEIKFLLHFVKESKQDESGMPNNRFLAERTGGTYSTLKVQPAELEDSGVYFCASSPRGLGTEAFFGQGTRLTVV.

The chain employs TRBV7-2 and TRBJ2-1; TCRdb outputs TRBD1, but without DNA this stays unchecked. The CDR3 is 17 amino acids. Germline CDR1 is SGHTA and CDR2 is FQGNSA. CDR3 residues: CASSLAPGAYPYNEQFF.

The chain carries TRBV6-5 and TRBJ2-1; TCRdb calls TRBD1, which cannot be checked without DNA. There are 14 residues in the CDR3. Germline V CDR1 and CDR2: MNHEY, SVGAGI. The CDR3 loop reads CASSIGTGNNEQFF.

The CDR3 sequence: CASSLFVRGGQNTEAFF. The rearrangement uses TRBV7-9 and TRBJ1-1; TCRdb lists TRBD1, though no DNA is available to test this call. The CDR3 length is 17 residues. Germline assignment: CDR1 SEHNR and CDR2 FQNEAQ (reference sequence).

The chain recombines TRBV5-1 with TRBJ2-2; the TRBD2 assignment by TCRdb is unverifiable without DNA. Germline loops: CDR1 SGHRS, CDR2 YFSETQ. This CDR3 region has 15 residues. The CDR3 sequence is CASSFLLAGTGELFF.

The chain carries TRBV7-2 and TRBJ2-7; TCRdb's D call of TRBD2 is untestable without DNA. The V gene's germline CDR1 is SGHTA and CDR2 FQGNSA. The CDR3 runs 17 residues. The CDR3 sequence: CASSSRLLAGVSYEQYF.